This T cell receptor beta chain was sequenced for a study of shared T cell receptors in the human thymus. Only in-frame clones appear in the TCRdb table, and some are missing; sequencing was by immunoSEQ multiplex PCR. The table shows roughly 550,000 clones, with approximately 80% occurring only once. The CDR3 length is 16 residues. Germline V CDR1 and CDR2: GTSNPN, SVGIG (reference sequence). V lost 0 bases and J lost 2, with 17 bases in between. The sample was also linked to a second study, of human thymus T cells. That paper states: Resections that were taken during corrective heart surgery supplied the thymus tissue.

J is TRBJ2-7 and V is TRBV30; TRBD1 might be the D (6 bases). The TCR originated in a boy younger than two with a congenital heart defect. The sequenced material came from thymocytes. CDR3 nucleotide sequence: TGTGCCTGGAGTGTCCGTATCACAGGGAAAACCTACGAGCAGTACTTC. Protein product: CAWSVRITGKTYEQYF.